Detailed here is one T cell receptor (beta chain). This clonotype was recorded a few times. This clone's antigen is unknown. Base qualities are not at hand, and no much larger clone is one base apart. Including cysteine and phenylalanine, the CDR3 has 14 amino acids. Only the CDR3 region is kept as DNA, spanning 42 bases read in frame from base 1. CDR1 and CDR2 (LNHDA, SQIVND) derive from the germline V gene (reference sequence). V and J lose 7 bases and 3 bases, and a span of 13 bases separates them. TCR cDNA was synthesized by 5'RACE template switching, through which a universal primer site and unique molecular identifiers were introduced. Priming of cDNA synthesis was performed from both the TCR alpha and TCR beta constant segments. Two PCR steps were used to amplify libraries, with sample barcodes and sequencing adapters being added in the second step. Sequencing of libraries was performed on Illumina HiSeq 2500 (2x100 bp) or NovaSeq (2x150 bp). From the authors' description of their analysis: Demultiplexing of reads and collapsing into UMI consensus sequences were performed with MIGEC, and V(D)J alignment was carried out with MiXCR. Clonotypes responding to the vaccine were identified with edgeR on replicate PBMC samples, with the criteria of FDR below 0.01 and a log2 fold change above 5 up to day 15. Each bulk clonotype was labeled CD4 or CD8 based on which sequenced repertoire, CD4 or CD8, contained the clonotype at higher abundance. Clones were called with MiXCR by TCRdb after fastp trimmed the public reads at Q25, and only in-frame beta chains were retained. Rows are unified per CDR3 protein, each entry keeping the most common DNA and genes. These V and J calls originate from TCRdb's pipeline instead of the authors' own analysis. The sample contains 200,000 to 300,000 distinct CDR3 sequences, 6.9% of them found a single time. The leading ten clones occupy more than 0.8% of the sample.

These data come from a study of T cells after yellow fever vaccination (dated by TCRdb to the late 2010s). Some background on the complete study: The SMART-Seq v4 Ultra Low Input RNA kit was used to prepare libraries from fractions with low cell numbers. To follow T-cell clones before and after both primary and booster YFV17D yellow fever vaccination, bulk TCR alpha and beta repertoires underwent longitudinal sequencing. Two healthy male donors, one aged 18 to 30 and one aged 30 to 40 years, made up the cohort. Blood samples were taken at several timepoints before and after primary and secondary immunization, and bulk PBMC replicates and cell subsets were isolated. Results the study describes overall, beyond this receptor: The secondary T-cell response was found to be weaker but faster than the primary response, with a peak reached on day 5 rather than on day 15. The study included only two donors, which limits how far the findings can be generalized. A small share of clonotypes was detected in both CD4 and CD8 compartments, with the overlap likely arising from convergent recombination. Computational filtering was required because FACS-sorted repertoires could contain abundant contaminating clonotypes from the bulk population. After the booster, most clones that had expanded after primary vaccination were detected again (nearly 97% of CD4 and roughly nine tenths of CD8), suggesting broad maintenance of memory.

The label giving this sample's treatment or condition can be read as: live attenuated yellow fever vaccine strain. PBMCs were isolated from peripheral blood using a standard Ficoll-Paque protocol. CD4 and CD8 T-cell fractions were isolated with Dynabeads CD4 and CD8 positive selection kits. TriZol was used to extract RNA from bulk PBMCs, from CD4 and CD8 fractions, and from dextramer-positive and dextramer-negative fractions. Rearrangement joined TRBV19 to TRBJ1-5; the D gene lacks a confident call. This specimen consisted of CD4+ T cells sorted from PBMCs, obtained 15 days after the yellow fever booster vaccination. The TCR was taken from a man aged 25-40 years who received the YFV17D yellow fever vaccine. This receptor has the CDR3 CASKKVALNQPQHF. The bases read TGTGCCAGTAAGAAGGTTGCCCTCAATCAGCCCCAGCATTTT.